The clone carrying this T cell receptor beta chain was recorded once. Its antigen is still unknown. The germline V gene encodes CDR1 GTSNPN and CDR2 SVGIG (reference sequence). The CDR3 covers 10 residues. V lost 5 bases to trimming and J lost 14 bases, with 10 bases between them. The record originates from a study of glioma-infiltrating T cells after dendritic cell vaccination. On the study more broadly: At biweekly intervals, patients got three intradermal dendritic cell vaccine injections. Study conclusions and caveats: Longer survival after dendritic cell vaccination followed higher pretreatment TIL content. Complete blood and tumor specimen sets were limited to few patients.

The PCR used 60 V beta and 13 J beta primers. Generated by immunoSEQ multiplex PCR, the TCRdb table keeps only in-frame clones and is missing some. The sample lists fewer than 40,000 clones, 90% to 95% seen once, with under 2.5% in the top ten. The source is a human donor with glioblastoma. This specimen consisted of blood, obtained before dendritic cell vaccination. This chain joins TRBV30 and TRBJ1-6, with TRBD1 as a possible D gene (5 bases). The CDR3, as DNA: TGTGCCTGGGGGGGGGAAACCCTCCACTTT. Encoded protein: CAWGGETLHF. Filled out from reference TRBV30 and TRBJ1-6, the complete variable domain reads SQTIHQWPATLVQPVGSPLSLECTVEGTSNPNLYWYRQAAGRGLQLLFYSVGIGQISSEVPQNLSASRPQDRQFILSSKKLLLSDSGFYLCAWGGETLHFGNGTRLTVT.